These T cell receptor beta chains were read from a single sample in a study of post-analysis software for immune sequencing data. One entry per CDR3 protein results from TCRdb running MiXCR on the PCR reads. Here the sample spans 350,000 to 500,000 distinct CDR3 sequences, 30% to 40% being singletons. Source material: blood. Receptor source: a girl aged 2 to 9 with multiple sclerosis. Each CDR3 is given with its conserved first and last residue. The order of the fields is D gene, clone size, J gene, V gene, CDR3 DNA, CDR3 protein. The D gene is left open where the match is weak. For some rows the clone size is stated as once, few or many, or as a class when expanded; others skip it.

d_gene: TRBD1; abundance: once; j_gene: TRBJ1-2; v_gene: TRBV18; CDR3nt: TGTGCCAGCTCACAGGTCTCTGCAGGACAGGATGGCTACACCTTC; CDR3aa: CASSQVSAGQDGYTF
d_gene: TRBD1; abundance: few; j_gene: TRBJ2-3; v_gene: TRBV6-1; CDR3nt: TGTGCCAGAAACAGGGGGCCGACAGATACGCAGTATTTT; CDR3aa: CARNRGPTDTQYF
d_gene: -; abundance: -; j_gene: TRBJ2-5; v_gene: TRBV12-3/TRBV12-4; CDR3nt: TGTGCCAGCGGAAAGAAATTAGCGACCAACCAAGAGACCCAGTACTTC; CDR3aa: CASGKKLATNQETQYF
d_gene: TRBD2; abundance: few; j_gene: TRBJ2-3; v_gene: TRBV4-3; CDR3nt: TGCGCCAGCAGCCAAGATCCCAACTCACTAGCGGGAGAGGGAGATACGCAGTATTTT; CDR3aa: CASSQDPNSLAGEGDTQYF
d_gene: -; abundance: -; j_gene: TRBJ1-2; v_gene: TRBV12-3/TRBV12-4; CDR3nt: TGTGCCAGCAGTCCGGATCTTTATGGCTACACCTTC; CDR3aa: CASSPDLYGYTF
d_gene: TRBD1; abundance: -; j_gene: TRBJ2-1; v_gene: TRBV12-3/TRBV12-4; CDR3nt: TGTGCCAGCAGTTTACGTGCGACAGGGTTACATGAGCAGTTCTTC; CDR3aa: CASSLRATGLHEQFF
d_gene: -; abundance: -; j_gene: TRBJ2-1; v_gene: TRBV28; CDR3nt: TGTGCCAGCAGCCGGCGCGTTGTAGACGTGAAGTTCTTC; CDR3aa: CASSRRVVDVKFF
d_gene: -; abundance: -; j_gene: TRBJ2-7; v_gene: TRBV20-1; CDR3nt: TGCAGTGCTATGCTTAGTACCACCTACGAGCAGTACTTC; CDR3aa: CSAMLSTTYEQYF
d_gene: -; abundance: few; j_gene: TRBJ2-2; v_gene: TRBV6-5; CDR3nt: TGTGCCAGCAGTTACTCGAACAGGGTCACCGGGGAGCTGTTTTTT; CDR3aa: CASSYSNRVTGELFF
d_gene: TRBD1; abundance: -; j_gene: TRBJ1-5; v_gene: TRBV6-5; CDR3nt: TGTGCCAGCAGCCGACGGACAGGGGACAATCAGCCCCAGCATTTT; CDR3aa: CASSRRTGDNQPQHF
d_gene: TRBD1; abundance: -; j_gene: TRBJ2-1; v_gene: TRBV12-5; CDR3nt: TGTGCTAGTGGTTTGGTACCCGGGACAGGGGCCCATGAGCAGTTCTTC; CDR3aa: CASGLVPGTGAHEQFF
d_gene: TRBD1; abundance: -; j_gene: TRBJ1-1; v_gene: TRBV4-2; CDR3nt: TGTGCCAGCAGCCAAGAGGAGGGGGCGAACACTGAAGCTTTCTTT; CDR3aa: CASSQEEGANTEAFF
d_gene: -; abundance: -; j_gene: TRBJ1-4; v_gene: TRBV5-6; CDR3nt: TGTGCCAGCAGCTTCTACAGCCGTACTAATGAAAAACTGTTTTTT; CDR3aa: CASSFYSRTNEKLFF
d_gene: TRBD2; abundance: -; j_gene: TRBJ2-1; v_gene: TRBV12-3/TRBV12-4; CDR3nt: TGTGCCAGCAGTTTGGCTAGCGGGAGGGTCTACAATGAGCAGTTCTTC; CDR3aa: CASSLASGRVYNEQFF
d_gene: -; abundance: -; j_gene: TRBJ2-7; v_gene: TRBV6-5; CDR3nt: TGTGCCAGCAGTTATATACACAGGAGCTCCTACGAGCAGTACTTC; CDR3aa: CASSYIHRSSYEQYF
d_gene: -; abundance: -; j_gene: TRBJ1-1; v_gene: TRBV2; CDR3nt: TGTGCCAGCAGTGAGGTACCGAACACTGAAGCTTTCTTT; CDR3aa: CASSEVPNTEAFF
d_gene: -; abundance: -; j_gene: TRBJ1-6; v_gene: TRBV5-1; CDR3nt: TGCGCCAGCAGCTTTGACAGGATGAATTCACCCCTCCACTTT; CDR3aa: CASSFDRMNSPLHF
d_gene: TRBD1; abundance: few; j_gene: TRBJ1-1; v_gene: TRBV7-3; CDR3nt: TGTGCCAGCAGCTCCCGTGGGGCAGGGGGTTCGGGAGGTACTGAAGCTTTCTTT; CDR3aa: CASSSRGAGGSGGTEAFF
d_gene: TRBD2; abundance: -; j_gene: TRBJ2-1; v_gene: TRBV5-1; CDR3nt: TGCGCCAGCAGCTTGGAACTAGCGGGGGCCAATGAGCAGTTCTTC; CDR3aa: CASSLELAGANEQFF
d_gene: -; abundance: few; j_gene: TRBJ1-6; v_gene: TRBV12-5; CDR3nt: TGTGCTAGTGGTTTGGAAGCGAGATCACCCCTCCACTTT; CDR3aa: CASGLEARSPLHF
d_gene: TRBD2; abundance: -; j_gene: TRBJ2-4; v_gene: TRBV5-1; CDR3nt: TGCGCCAGCAGTAATAGAGCGGGGACGTTGGACATTCAGTACTTC; CDR3aa: CASSNRAGTLDIQYF
d_gene: -; abundance: -; j_gene: TRBJ2-3; v_gene: TRBV7-3; CDR3nt: TGTGCCAGACGGCGGGGCAGCACAGATACGCAGTATTTT; CDR3aa: CARRRGSTDTQYF
d_gene: TRBD2; abundance: few; j_gene: TRBJ2-5; v_gene: TRBV5-1; CDR3nt: TGCGCCAGCAGGGAGGTCCAGCGGGGGGGCCGAATCATTGAGACCCAGTACTTC; CDR3aa: CASREVQRGGRIIETQYF
d_gene: -; abundance: few; j_gene: TRBJ2-1; v_gene: TRBV28; CDR3nt: TGTGCCAGCAGTTTAACGGGATTGTCCTACAATGAGCAGTTCTTC; CDR3aa: CASSLTGLSYNEQFF
d_gene: TRBD1; abundance: -; j_gene: TRBJ1-2; v_gene: TRBV7-2; CDR3nt: TGTGCCAGCAGCTACCCGGACAGGATGGTTGGTTATGGCTACACCTTC; CDR3aa: CASSYPDRMVGYGYTF
d_gene: -; abundance: few; j_gene: TRBJ1-2; v_gene: TRBV20-1; CDR3nt: TGCAGTGCTCCCAGGGACAACTATGGCTACACCTTC; CDR3aa: CSAPRDNYGYTF
d_gene: TRBD1; abundance: few; j_gene: TRBJ1-2; v_gene: TRBV6-6; CDR3nt: TGTGCCAGCAGTAAACTATTTACTTGGAGGCAGGGGGTGGACGGCTACACCTTC; CDR3aa: CASSKLFTWRQGVDGYTF
d_gene: TRBD1; abundance: -; j_gene: TRBJ1-5; v_gene: TRBV11-2; CDR3nt: TGTGCCAGCAGCGCGGGACAGCGACAGCCCCAGCATTTT; CDR3aa: CASSAGQRQPQHF
d_gene: TRBD1; abundance: -; j_gene: TRBJ1-2; v_gene: TRBV12-3/TRBV12-4; CDR3nt: TGTGCCAGCAGTGACTGGGACAGCAATAACTATGGCTACACCTTC; CDR3aa: CASSDWDSNNYGYTF
d_gene: TRBD1; abundance: few; j_gene: TRBJ2-1; v_gene: TRBV29-1; CDR3nt: TGCAGCGTAAAGGGGGCGAAATACAATGAGCAGTTCTTC; CDR3aa: CSVKGAKYNEQFF
d_gene: -; abundance: -; j_gene: TRBJ2-5; v_gene: TRBV28; CDR3nt: TGTGCCAGCAGTTGGACAGAACCCTGGGAAGGGACCCAGTACTTC; CDR3aa: CASSWTEPWEGTQYF
d_gene: TRBD2; abundance: -; j_gene: TRBJ2-7; v_gene: TRBV4-1; CDR3nt: TGCGCCAGCAGCACTGGTGGTAGCGGGGGGTCCGACTACGAGCAGTACTTC; CDR3aa: CASSTGGSGGSDYEQYF
d_gene: -; abundance: -; j_gene: TRBJ2-5; v_gene: TRBV5-1; CDR3nt: TGCGCCAGCAGCTTTGACCAGACCCAGTACTTC; CDR3aa: CASSFDQTQYF
d_gene: -; abundance: few; j_gene: TRBJ2-4; v_gene: TRBV29-1; CDR3nt: TGCAGCGTTGAAGATCGACGGCGGCAGTACTTC; CDR3aa: CSVEDRRRQYF
d_gene: -; abundance: -; j_gene: TRBJ1-1; v_gene: TRBV10-3; CDR3nt: TGTGCCATCAGTGTCTCTTCCGACACTGAAGCTTTCTTT; CDR3aa: CAISVSSDTEAFF
d_gene: TRBD2; abundance: -; j_gene: TRBJ2-3; v_gene: TRBV5-1; CDR3nt: TGCGCCAGCAAAAAGGAGGGACTAGCGCCTACGAGCACAGATACGCAGTATTTT; CDR3aa: CASKKEGLAPTSTDTQYF
d_gene: TRBD2; abundance: few; j_gene: TRBJ2-1; v_gene: TRBV20-1; CDR3nt: TGCAGTGCGCCAACTAGCGGGAGCGTCTACAATGAGCAGTTCTTC; CDR3aa: CSAPTSGSVYNEQFF
d_gene: TRBD2; abundance: -; j_gene: TRBJ2-7; v_gene: TRBV7-2; CDR3nt: TGTGCCAGCAGCTTAAGACTAGCGGAAGGAGGCTCCTACGAGCAGTACTTC; CDR3aa: CASSLRLAEGGSYEQYF
d_gene: TRBD1; abundance: -; j_gene: TRBJ1-1; v_gene: TRBV14; CDR3nt: TGTGCCAGCAGCCCGGACAGGGAAGTTCCTGAAGCTTTCTTT; CDR3aa: CASSPDREVPEAFF
d_gene: -; abundance: -; j_gene: TRBJ2-1; v_gene: TRBV12-3/TRBV12-4; CDR3nt: TGTGCCAGCAGTTTTGGACAGTCCTACAATGAGCAGTTCTTC; CDR3aa: CASSFGQSYNEQFF
d_gene: -; abundance: -; j_gene: TRBJ2-7; v_gene: TRBV12-3/TRBV12-4; CDR3nt: TGTGCCAGCAGTTGGGCTAGCGCGTACGAGCAGTACTTC; CDR3aa: CASSWASAYEQYF
d_gene: TRBD2; abundance: many; j_gene: TRBJ2-3; v_gene: TRBV5-1; CDR3nt: TGCGCCAGCAACCTAGCGGGGGGGACAGATACGCAGTATTTT; CDR3aa: CASNLAGGTDTQYF
d_gene: -; abundance: few; j_gene: TRBJ2-5; v_gene: TRBV29-1; CDR3nt: TGCAGCGTTGATACACAGAACCAAGAGACCCAGTACTTC; CDR3aa: CSVDTQNQETQYF
d_gene: -; abundance: -; j_gene: TRBJ2-7; v_gene: TRBV27; CDR3nt: TGTGCCAGCAGTTTAGTAGGGTTCGACGAGCAGTACTTC; CDR3aa: CASSLVGFDEQYF
d_gene: -; abundance: -; j_gene: TRBJ2-1; v_gene: TRBV12-3/TRBV12-4; CDR3nt: TGTGCCAGTCGGCTAGCGAACAATGAGCAGTTCTTC; CDR3aa: CASRLANNEQFF
d_gene: TRBD2; abundance: -; j_gene: TRBJ2-1; v_gene: TRBV7-9; CDR3nt: TGTGCCAGCAGCTTACAACTAGCGAACTACAATGAGCAGTTCTTC; CDR3aa: CASSLQLANYNEQFF
d_gene: -; abundance: -; j_gene: TRBJ1-2; v_gene: TRBV5-1; CDR3nt: TGCGCCAGCAGCCTCACGGAAGACTATGGCTACACCTTC; CDR3aa: CASSLTEDYGYTF
d_gene: -; abundance: -; j_gene: TRBJ2-1; v_gene: TRBV20-1; CDR3nt: TGCAGTGCTTTTGTTGGGACCGGCGGTAATGAGCAGTTCTTC; CDR3aa: CSAFVGTGGNEQFF
d_gene: TRBD1; abundance: -; j_gene: TRBJ2-1; v_gene: TRBV7-7; CDR3nt: TGTGCCAGCAGCGCAGGGACAGGGTACGGCAATGAGCAGTTCTTC; CDR3aa: CASSAGTGYGNEQFF
d_gene: -; abundance: few; j_gene: TRBJ2-1; v_gene: TRBV27; CDR3nt: TGTGCCAGCAGTTTAGGCTGGCGTGATGAGCAGTTCTTC; CDR3aa: CASSLGWRDEQFF
d_gene: TRBD2; abundance: -; j_gene: TRBJ2-5; v_gene: TRBV20-1; CDR3nt: TGCAGTGCTACGGGGACTAGCGAGGGGGTAGGAGAGACCCAGTACTTC; CDR3aa: CSATGTSEGVGETQYF
d_gene: -; abundance: -; j_gene: TRBJ2-4; v_gene: TRBV12-3/TRBV12-4; CDR3nt: TGTGCCAGCAGTTTTTTCGGGGAGAGGGCCAAAAACATTCAGTACTTC; CDR3aa: CASSFFGERAKNIQYF
d_gene: -; abundance: few; j_gene: TRBJ1-5; v_gene: TRBV6-1; CDR3nt: TGTGCCAGCAAGTGGGCCTATAGCAATCAGCCCCAGCATTTT; CDR3aa: CASKWAYSNQPQHF
d_gene: TRBD2; abundance: -; j_gene: TRBJ2-5; v_gene: TRBV11-1; CDR3nt: TGTGCCAGCAGACGAACCCGGACTAGCGGGGGCCGAGAAGAGACCCAGTACTTC; CDR3aa: CASRRTRTSGGREETQYF
d_gene: -; abundance: few; j_gene: TRBJ2-3; v_gene: TRBV20-1; CDR3nt: TGCAGTGCTAGAGATTGGGTTAGAGGAGATACGCAGTATTTT; CDR3aa: CSARDWVRGDTQYF